What follows are 11 T cell receptor beta chains derived from one specimen sequenced in a study of blood T cell repertoires in COVID-19. Assay: immunoSEQ multiplex PCR; the TCRdb copy retains only in-frame clones and omits some. The sample includes approximately 60,000 clones, roughly 82% of them seen just once. The sequencing sample was made of peripheral blood. The receptor set was obtained from an elderly woman with acute or convalescent COVID-19.

V usage is TRBV3-1 (or the pseudogene TRBV3-2) and J usage is TRBJ2-1; TRBD1 might be the D (5 bases). Per germline, CDR1 LGHDT and CDR2 YNNKEL (reference sequence). The V end lost 4 bases, the J end lost 9 bases, and 10 bases lay between the germline ends. The CDR3 runs 12 residues. The CDR3 sequence: CASSLTVTEQFF. The CDR3 DNA follows: TGTGCCAGCAGCCTGACAGTGACTGAGCAGTTCTTC.

This clone has a single count. V is TRBV10-1 and J is TRBJ1-5; no definite D call. Germline CDR1 and CDR2: WNHNN and SYGVQD (reference sequence). Trimming cost V 6 bases and J 6 bases, with 15 bases left between them. The CDR3 loop spans 14 amino acids. This chain's CDR3 is CASSESGGRQPQHF. CDR3 coding DNA: TGCGCCAGCAGCGAATCAGGAGGACGTCAGCCCCAGCATTTT.

The chain joins TRBV15 to TRBJ2-7, with 7 bases that match TRBD2. Germline loops: CDR1 LNHNV, CDR2 YYDKDF (reference sequence). The CDR3 is 15 residues long. V trimming: 0 bases; J trimming: 1 base; junction bases outside the gene matches: 3. The CDR3 sequence: CATSRDSSGSYEQYF. The CDR3 nucleotides are TGTGCCACCAGCAGAGATAGTAGCGGGTCCTACGAGCAGTACTTC.

This clone was observed once. This chain joins TRBV11-2 and TRBJ1-3, with unresolved D. Trimming shortened V by 5 bases and J by 0 bases, and 8 bases separated the two germline ends. From germline, CDR1 is SGHAT and CDR2 FQNNGV. The CDR3 extends over 14 amino acids. This CDR3 is CASSRTVSGNTIYF. CDR3 coding DNA: TGTGCCAGCAGCCGGACTGTCTCTGGAAACACCATATATTTT. Looking up the rest from reference TRBV11-2 and TRBJ1-3 gives the full variable domain: EAGVAQSPRYKIIEKRQSVAFWCNPISGHATLYWYQQILGQGPKLLIQFQNNGVVDDSQLPKDRFSAERLKGVDSTLKIQPAKLEDSAVYLCASSRTVSGNTIYFGEGSWLTVV.

The V and J genes are TRBV12-5 and TRBJ1-2, with a possible D match to TRBD1 (6 bases). Germline V gives CDR1 LGHNT, CDR2 FRNRAP. The CDR3 sequence is 12 residues long. The V gene lost 3 bases and the J gene lost 7 bases, with 9 bases spanning the gap. For the CDR3, the DNA is TGTGCTAGTGGTTTCCCACAGGGTGGCTACACCTTC. Translation gives CASGFPQGGYTF.

This sequence joins TRBV7-9 and TRBJ2-6; TRBD1 agrees at 7 bases. The junction had 8 bases not matched to a gene; V was cut back by 0 bases and J by 0 bases. In germline, CDR1 is SEHNR, CDR2 FQNEAQ (reference sequence). The CDR3 consists of 19 residues. The CDR3 reads CASSLALQGWHSGANVLTF. The DNA for the CDR3 is TGTGCCAGCAGCTTAGCCCTACAGGGGTGGCACTCTGGGGCCAACGTCCTGACTTTC.

The chain has TRBV7-2 and TRBJ1-1, with D tentatively TRBD1 (5 bases). V was trimmed by 2 bases and J by 4 bases, leaving 14 bases between them. Germline loops: CDR1 SGHTA, CDR2 FQGNSA. The CDR3 length is 15 residues. CDR3 bases: TGTGCCAGCAGCTTACCCCCCACCAGGGCCACTGAAGCTTTCTTT. It translates to CASSLPPTRATEAFF.

This sequence joins TRBV7-9 and TRBJ2-2, with D possibly being TRBD1 (6 bases). CDR1 is SEHNR, CDR2 FQNEAQ, per germline (reference sequence). The CDR3 covers 14 residues. V was pared by 5 bases and J by 4 bases, with 11 bases between. The CDR3 DNA reads as TGTGCCAGCAGCCGAACAGGGCTCACCGGGGAGCTGTTTTTT. It yields the protein CASSRTGLTGELFF.

The J gene is TRBJ1-3, the V gene TRBV28; D unresolved. The V gene lost 2 bases and the J gene lost 0 bases, with 8 bases spanning the gap. The CDR3 is made up of 15 amino acids. Germline V CDR1 and CDR2: MDHEN, SYDVKM. The CDR3 protein is CASSLSGSSGNTIYF. The CDR3 nucleotides are TGTGCCAGCAGTTTAAGCGGGAGCTCTGGAAACACCATATATTTT.

V and J are TRBV7-2 and TRBJ2-2; 8 bases align to TRBD1. The CDR3 has 16 amino acids. Germline V CDR1 and CDR2: SGHTA, FQGNSA. Trimming at V came to 1 base and at J to 0 bases, leaving 1 base not matched to a gene. The CDR3 DNA sequence: TGTGCCAGCAGCTTAGGGGGACAGGCGAACACCGGGGAGCTGTTTTTT. Its translation: CASSLGGQANTGELFF.

The chain is built from TRBV18 and TRBJ1-1, with no clear D. V was trimmed by 2 bases and J by 4 bases, leaving 8 bases between them. The germline V gene encodes CDR1 KGHSH and CDR2 LQKENI. CDR3 length: 13 residues. The CDR3 DNA reads as TGTGCCAGCTCACCAGGCCGCGGCACTGAAGCTTTCTTT. Translated: CASSPGRGTEAFF.